Listed here is a single TCR beta chain. Its matching antigen is unknown. The data were taken from a study of chemoradiotherapy in HPV16-positive cancers. Study-wide background: Candidate HPV-specific T-cell clones and common TCR motifs came from functional assays in a couple of HPV16-positive patients. Study results and caveats: Candidate HPV-specific clones and E7-related TCR motifs grew in tumor during treatment.

The CDR3 length is 16 residues. The V end was cut by 1 base, the J end by 4 bases, with 14 bases between. CDR1 and CDR2 from the germline V gene are SGHNT and YENEEA. Assay used: immunoSEQ multiplex PCR; TCRdb lists only in-frame clones, some missing. Of about 7,800 clones in the sample, roughly 80% were seen once. Repertoires were sampled repeatedly during chemoradiotherapy. Sequencing used blood, obtained from a patient who underwent chemoradiotherapy. The chain couples TRBV11-3 to TRBJ1-3; D is possibly TRBD1 (5 bases). The clonotype originates from a human donor with HPV-associated anogenital cancer. The CDR3 coding sequence is TGTGCCAGCAGCTTAGGAAGGACAACCGGCGGAAACACCATATATTTT. It specifies CASSLGRTTGGNTIYF.